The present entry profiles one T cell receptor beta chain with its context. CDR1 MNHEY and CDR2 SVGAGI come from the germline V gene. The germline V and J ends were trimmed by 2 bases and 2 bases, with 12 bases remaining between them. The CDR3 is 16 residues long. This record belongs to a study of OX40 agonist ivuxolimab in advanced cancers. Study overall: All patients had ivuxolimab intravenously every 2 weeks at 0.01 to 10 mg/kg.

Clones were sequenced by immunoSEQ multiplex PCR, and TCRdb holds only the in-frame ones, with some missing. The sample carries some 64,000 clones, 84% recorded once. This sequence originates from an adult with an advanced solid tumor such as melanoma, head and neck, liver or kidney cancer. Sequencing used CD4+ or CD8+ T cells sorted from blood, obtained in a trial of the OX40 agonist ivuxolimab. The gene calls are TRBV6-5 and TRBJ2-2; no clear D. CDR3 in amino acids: CASSYDGQINTGELFF. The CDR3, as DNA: TGTGCCAGCAGTTACGACGGTCAAATAAACACCGGGGAGCTGTTTTTT.